The text below deals with one T cell receptor beta chain. Antigen specificity is unknown. The sample belongs to a study of vaccination and CD4 T cells after COVID-19. Overall study: Investigators took post-vaccine samples a median approximately 72 days after dose two, within a range of 14 to 241.

General study findings and limits: The study sampled relatively few convalescent patients and omitted early post-infection timepoints.

Stated treatment: approximately 9-day PBMC culture with coronavirus spike peptide pools or control peptides (ViraFEST assay). From the approximately ten-day cultures, CD4+ T cells were isolated by negative selection. Cultured CD4+ T cell DNA was sequenced using the Oncomine TCR Beta short-read assay. It was cultured CD4+ T cells from which genomic DNA was extracted. TCRdb fed the PCR reads into MiXCR, producing one record per CDR3 protein. The repertoire holds around 8,400 distinct CDR3 sequences, with about 61% as singletons. Germline CDR1 reads MNHEY; CDR2 reads SMNVEV (reference sequence). Trimming took off 0 bases at V and 2 bases at J, with 9 bases between the two ends. The CDR3 runs 15 residues.

Sequenced material: CD4+ T cells from blood, cultured in vitro. This rearrangement joins TRBV27 to TRBJ2-3; D gene uncertain. This receptor was identified in a human donor who had recovered from COVID-19. CDR3 sequence reads: CASSLSGRYTDTQYF. In nucleotides, the CDR3 is TGTGCCAGCAGTTTATCGGGCCGATACACAGATACGCAGTATTTT.